This entry concerns a single T cell receptor (beta chain). One end of the junction varies from germline; a read error may be responsible. There are 14 residues in the CDR3. Germline V gives CDR1 SSHAT, CDR2 FNYEAQ (reference sequence). This sample was included in a study of regulatory and conventional T cells in RAG deficiency. Genomic DNA came from blood conventional CD4+ T cells gated CD25-low CD127-high. Sequencing was performed with immunoSEQ multiplex PCR; in TCRdb, only in-frame clones are kept and a portion is missing. The sample contains under 35,000 clones, about 76% of which appear only once. The same data also contributed to another study, on regulatory T cells. As that report states: Primers: 52 TRBV forward and 13 TRBJ reverse. In patients, unique TRB V-J pairs were restricted and V/J usage skewed, especially in Tregs.

V and J are TRBV7-7 and TRBJ2-5; 7 nucleotides align to TRBD1. The receptor comes from a human donor in good health. The sequencing sample was made of CD4+ effector T cells sorted from blood. CDR3 coding DNA: TGTGCTAGCAGCTGGAGACAGGGCGGGGAGACCCAGTACTTC. Translation gives CASSWRQGGETQYF.